The source of this T cell receptor (beta chain) is a study of blood T cell repertoires in COVID-19. Only in-frame clones appear in the TCRdb table, and some are missing; sequencing was by immunoSEQ multiplex PCR. Here the sample spans about 210,000 clones, about nine tenths being singletons. The sequence came from a man between 25 and 39 years old in a cohort exposed to, infected with or recovered from COVID-19 (not recorded which). Specimen: PBMCs or T cells enriched from blood (not recorded which).

CDR3 in DNA: TGTGCCAGCAGTTTAGACCTAGCAGCTACGCAGTATTTT. Translated: CASSLDLAATQYF. The chain employs TRBV27 and TRBJ2-3, with D tentatively TRBD2 (5 bases). CDR1 MNHEY and CDR2 SMNVEV come from the germline V gene (reference sequence). The CDR3 consists of 13 residues. The V end lost 2 bases, the J end lost 8 bases, and 11 bases lay between the germline ends.